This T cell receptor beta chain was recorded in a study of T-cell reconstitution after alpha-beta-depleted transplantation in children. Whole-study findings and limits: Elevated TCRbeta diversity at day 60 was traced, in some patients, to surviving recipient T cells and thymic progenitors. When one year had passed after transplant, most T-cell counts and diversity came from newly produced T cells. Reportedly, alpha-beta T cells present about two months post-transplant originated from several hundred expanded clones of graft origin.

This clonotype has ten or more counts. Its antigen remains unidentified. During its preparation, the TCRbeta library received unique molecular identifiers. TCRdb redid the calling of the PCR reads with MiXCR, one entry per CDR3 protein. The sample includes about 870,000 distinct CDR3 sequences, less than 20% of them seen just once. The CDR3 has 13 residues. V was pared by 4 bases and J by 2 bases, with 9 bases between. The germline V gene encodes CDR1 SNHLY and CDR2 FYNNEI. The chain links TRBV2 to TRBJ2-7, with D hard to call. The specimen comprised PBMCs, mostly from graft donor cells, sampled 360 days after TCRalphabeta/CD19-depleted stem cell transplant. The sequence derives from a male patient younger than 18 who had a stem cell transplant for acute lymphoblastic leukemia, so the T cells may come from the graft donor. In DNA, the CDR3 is TGTGCCAGCAGTGTTAGGGCAACCTACGAGCAGTACTTC. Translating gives CASSVRATYEQYF.